This T cell receptor beta chain appears in the sequencing data of a study of CD8 T cells in Susac syndrome. Study results and limitations: TCR sequencing and HLA analysis covered a relatively small number of individuals.

The RNA input was roughly 0.45 to 1 ug, and it was reverse transcribed with random hexamers. TCRdb independently ran MiXCR on the immunoSEQ multiplex PCR reads; one entry per CDR3 protein. The sample consists of some 160,000 distinct CDR3 sequences, about 91% of them appearing once. The CDR3 spans 14 residues. Germline CDR1 is LGHDT and CDR2 is YNNKEL (reference sequence). V trimming: 4 bases; J trimming: 7 bases; junction bases outside the gene matches: 6. Concerning this clonotype itself: Its antigen is not identified.

Sample: CD4+ T cells from PBMCs. The chain couples TRBV3-1 to TRBJ2-1; 8 bases align to TRBD2. The source is a human donor in good health. Written as DNA, the CDR3 is TGTGCCAGCAGCCGCCTAGCGGGTCAAAATGAGCAGTTCTTC. Protein sequence: CASSRLAGQNEQFF.